The 9 T cell receptor beta chains listed next were all sequenced from one sample in a study of blood T cell repertoires in COVID-19. Assay: immunoSEQ multiplex PCR; the TCRdb copy retains only in-frame clones and omits some. The sample holds about 140,000 clones, 81% seen once. The sequenced sample was peripheral blood. The receptors originated from a human donor in a cohort sampled during active COVID-19.

This rearrangement joins TRBV5-6 to TRBJ2-5, with D possibly TRBD1 on 7 matching bases. The length of the CDR3 is 14 residues. The V gene lost 3 bases and the J gene lost 5 bases, with 14 bases spanning the gap. CDR1 SGHDT and CDR2 YYEEEE come from the germline V gene. This CDR3 reads CASSWWTGGETQYF. The CDR3 region has the DNA TGTGCCAGCAGCTGGTGGACAGGAGGGGAGACCCAGTACTTC. The full variable domain, with the rest looked up from reference TRBV5-6 and TRBJ2-5, is DAGVTQSPTHLIKTRGQQVTLRCSPKSGHDTVSWYQQALGQGPQFIFQYYEEEERQRGNFPDRFSGHQFPNYSSELNVNALLLGDSALYLCASSWWTGGETQYFGPGTRLLVL.

This sequence joins TRBV6-6 and TRBJ2-7; D is unclear. The length of the CDR3 is 12 residues. V was clipped by 4 bases and J by 4 bases, with 8 bases between them. CDR1 is MNHNY, CDR2 SVGAGI, per germline (reference sequence). CDR3: CASSFSRYEQYF. The CDR3 DNA follows: TGTGCCAGCAGTTTTTCGAGGTACGAGCAGTACTTC.

The chain is built from TRBV24-1 and TRBJ2-7; TRBD1 matches at 8 bases. The CDR3 sequence is 15 residues long. The junction had 6 bases not matched to a gene; V was cut back by 3 bases and J by 3 bases. Germline-derived CDR1 and CDR2 are KGHDR and SFDVKD. CDR3 DNA: TGTGCCACCAGTGATCCCTCACAGGGGGACTACGAGCAGTACTTC. The encoded protein is CATSDPSQGDYEQYF.

The gene calls are TRBV27 and TRBJ1-1; D ambiguous. Germline V gene data show CDR1 as MNHEY and CDR2 as SMNVEV (reference sequence). CDR3 size: 17 residues. V lost 0 bases to trimming and J lost 7 bases, with 21 bases between them. The CDR3 here is CASSLSGGGPGGLEAFF. The CDR3 DNA is TGTGCCAGCAGTTTATCGGGAGGCGGCCCGGGAGGCCTTGAAGCTTTCTTT.

The gene calls are TRBV19 and TRBJ1-4, with D perhaps TRBD1 (5 bases). With 2 bases removed from V and 6 bases from J, the gap between germline ends came to 13 bases. CDR1 and CDR2 (germline): LNHDA, SQIVND (reference sequence). The CDR3 runs 15 residues. The CDR3 reads CASSIFGREDEKLFF. The CDR3 coding sequence is TGTGCCAGTAGTATATTTGGCAGGGAGGATGAAAAACTGTTTTTT.

The chain has TRBV6-5 and TRBJ2-5, with TRBD2 matching 11 bases. This CDR3 spans 14 amino acids. The V gene's germline CDR1 is MNHEY and CDR2 SVGAGI. After removal of 8 bases from V and 2 bases from J, the junction contained 4 bases not matched to a gene. CDR3 amino acids: CASAWTSGQETQYF. The CDR3 DNA follows: TGTGCCAGCGCCTGGACTAGCGGGCAAGAGACCCAGTACTTC.

In DNA, the CDR3 is TGTGCCAGCAGGTTATCCCCGAGGGACTACGAGCAGTACTTC. This sequence encodes CASRLSPRDYEQYF. The chain carries TRBV7-2 and TRBJ2-7; D possibly corresponds to TRBD2 (5 bases). Trimming shortened V by 6 bases and J by 3 bases, and 15 bases separated the two germline ends. The germline gives CDR1 SGHTA, CDR2 FQGNSA. The CDR3 covers 14 residues. The entire variable domain, with the rest obtained from reference TRBV7-2 and TRBJ2-7, is as follows: GAGVSQSPSNKVTEKGKDVELRCDPISGHTALYWYRQSLGQGLEFLIYFQGNSAPDKSGLPSDRFSAERTGGSVSTLTIQRTQQEDSAVYLCASRLSPRDYEQYFGPGTRLTVT.

V gene TRBV5-6 combines with J gene TRBJ1-2; 7 bases are shared with TRBD1. The junction had 10 bases not matched to a gene; V was cut back by 3 bases and J by 8 bases. CDR3 length equals 14 residues. Per the germline V gene, CDR1 is SGHDT and CDR2 is YYEEEE. This CDR3 is CASSSGGFLRGYTF. In DNA, the CDR3 is TGTGCCAGCAGCTCAGGGGGATTTCTTCGCGGCTACACCTTC. Full variable domain (missing parts from reference TRBV5-6 and TRBJ1-2): DAGVTQSPTHLIKTRGQQVTLRCSPKSGHDTVSWYQQALGQGPQFIFQYYEEEERQRGNFPDRFSGHQFPNYSSELNVNALLLGDSALYLCASSSGGFLRGYTFGSGTRLTVV.

This chain joins TRBV29-1 and TRBJ2-7; D is perhaps TRBD2 (6 bases). The germline V and J ends were trimmed by 2 bases and 2 bases, with 16 bases remaining between them. This CDR3 spans 15 amino acids. Germline CDR1 SQVTM, CDR2 ANQGSEA. The CDR3: CSVESPRENPYEQYF. DNA for the CDR3: TGCAGCGTTGAAAGTCCCCGGGAGAACCCCTACGAGCAGTACTTC.